A selection of T cell receptor beta chains follows, all from one sample in a study of blood T cell repertoires in COVID-19. TCRdb's table, derived via immunoSEQ multiplex PCR, lists solely in-frame clones and lacks some. The sample shows a few hundred thousand clones, nearly 90% of them seen only once. Sequencing was carried out using peripheral blood. Receptors were obtained from a woman aged 60-75 years with COVID-19, enrolled during active disease. Both conserved end residues are part of each CDR3. Each record gives: clone size, J gene, V gene, D gene, CDR3 DNA, CDR3 protein. The D gene is left open where the match is weak. Some rows mark clone size as missing; the rest say once, few, many or name a class of expanded clone.

size: -; J: TRBJ2-4; V: TRBV19; D: -; DNA: TGTGCCAGTAGTATAGACAGGGGGGTCATTCAGTACTTC; CDR3: CASSIDRGVIQYF
size: -; J: TRBJ1-4; V: TRBV13; D: TRBD1; DNA: TGTGCCAGCAGCTTGACAGGGGAGATTGAAAAACTGTTTTTT; CDR3: CASSLTGEIEKLFF
size: -; J: TRBJ1-5; V: TRBV19; D: -; DNA: TGTGCCAGTAGTAATCCGCTAAGCAATCAGCCCCAGCATTTT; CDR3: CASSNPLSNQPQHF
size: -; J: TRBJ1-5; V: TRBV27; D: TRBD1; DNA: TGTGCCAGCAGTCTTCAGGGGGGATTCAATCAGCCCCAGCATTTT; CDR3: CASSLQGGFNQPQHF
size: -; J: TRBJ2-7; V: TRBV9; D: -; DNA: TGTGCCAGCAGCGTAGACGGGGGGCCCACCTACGAGCAGTACTTC; CDR3: CASSVDGGPTYEQYF
size: -; J: TRBJ1-1; V: TRBV5-4; D: -; DNA: TGTGCCAGCAGCACCGACCGGGCGGGGAACACTGAAGCTTTCTTT; CDR3: CASSTDRAGNTEAFF
size: -; J: TRBJ1-3; V: TRBV6-5; D: -; DNA: TGTGCCAGCAGTTACCGGGGAGGAATAACTGGAAACACCATATATTTT; CDR3: CASSYRGGITGNTIYF
size: -; J: TRBJ1-1; V: TRBV20-1; D: -; DNA: TGCAGTGCGGAGGACACTGAAGCTTTCTTT; CDR3: CSAEDTEAFF
size: -; J: TRBJ1-1; V: TRBV6-2/TRBV6-3; D: -; DNA: TGTGCCAGCAGTTACGGGCCCCGGGCGGGAGGGCGGATGAACACTGAAGCTTTCTTT; CDR3: CASSYGPRAGGRMNTEAFF
size: -; J: TRBJ1-1; V: TRBV9; D: TRBD1; DNA: TGTGCCAGCAGCGTAGTTAGGACAGGGGAATCTGAAGCTTTCTTT; CDR3: CASSVVRTGESEAFF
size: -; J: TRBJ2-1; V: TRBV7-2; D: TRBD2; DNA: TGTGCCAGCAGCTTAGCGAGACTAGCGGGGGGTTACAATGAGCAGTTCTTC; CDR3: CASSLARLAGGYNEQFF
size: -; J: TRBJ1-2; V: TRBV30; D: -; DNA: TGTGCCTGGAGGTCGCCCCCGGGGTTAGGCTACACCTTC; CDR3: CAWRSPPGLGYTF
size: -; J: TRBJ1-2; V: TRBV18; D: -; DNA: TGTGCCAGCTCACTAAGATCAGACGGAGACTATGGCTACACCTTC; CDR3: CASSLRSDGDYGYTF
size: once; J: TRBJ1-1; V: TRBV9; D: -; DNA: TGTGCCAGCAGCGGAGACAGGCGCACCCAAGGGACTGAAGCTTTCTTT; CDR3: CASSGDRRTQGTEAFF
size: -; J: TRBJ2-7; V: TRBV7-3; D: -; DNA: TGTGCCAGCAGCTTGCAGGGGCGCTCCTACGAGCAGTACTTC; CDR3: CASSLQGRSYEQYF
size: -; J: TRBJ1-2; V: TRBV5-5; D: -; DNA: TGTGCCAGCAGCTTGAGAGAAACAGGGCCACGCTCCAACTATGGCTACACCTTC; CDR3: CASSLRETGPRSNYGYTF
size: -; J: TRBJ1-3; V: TRBV4-1; D: TRBD1; DNA: TGCGCCAGCAGCGTGGGGACAGCTGGAAACACCATATATTTT; CDR3: CASSVGTAGNTIYF
size: once; J: TRBJ1-2; V: TRBV15; D: TRBD1; DNA: TGTGCCACCAGCAGAGATCCAGGGGGCGTCTATGGCTACACCTTC; CDR3: CATSRDPGGVYGYTF
size: -; J: TRBJ2-1; V: TRBV4-3; D: -; DNA: TGCGCCAGCAGGGAGACAGATTCCTACAATGAGCAGTTCTTC; CDR3: CASRETDSYNEQFF
size: -; J: TRBJ2-1; V: TRBV7-9; D: TRBD2; DNA: TGTGCCAGCAGCTTAGCAGGGACTAGCGGATTCTCTGAGCAGTTCTTC; CDR3: CASSLAGTSGFSEQFF
size: -; J: TRBJ2-3; V: TRBV7-2; D: TRBD2; DNA: TGTGCCAGCAGCTTAACAGCGGGGGGGCGTGGCACAGATACGCAGTATTTT; CDR3: CASSLTAGGRGTDTQYF
size: -; J: TRBJ2-1; V: TRBV5-4; D: TRBD1; DNA: TGTGCCAGCACCAACGGCGGGGACAGGGGCTACAATGAGCAGTTCTTC; CDR3: CASTNGGDRGYNEQFF
size: -; J: TRBJ2-7; V: TRBV6-2/TRBV6-3; D: TRBD1; DNA: TGTGCCAGCAGTTACCGACAGGGGTGGTACTCCGAGCAGTACTTC; CDR3: CASSYRQGWYSEQYF
size: -; J: TRBJ1-1; V: TRBV6-2/TRBV6-3; D: TRBD1; DNA: TGTGCCAGCAGTACAGGGGGTGGAAACACTGAAGCTTTCTTT; CDR3: CASSTGGGNTEAFF
size: -; J: TRBJ1-3; V: TRBV7-9; D: TRBD1; DNA: TGTGCCAGCAGCTCGACAGGGGGTAGAAACACCATATATTTT; CDR3: CASSSTGGRNTIYF
size: -; J: TRBJ1-1; V: TRBV19; D: -; DNA: TGTGCCAGTAGTATAGCATCTATGGAAGCTTTCTTT; CDR3: CASSIASMEAFF
size: -; J: TRBJ2-2; V: TRBV7-9; D: TRBD2; DNA: TGTGCCAGCAGCAACCCAGGACTAGCGGGACACACCGGGGAGCTGTTTTTT; CDR3: CASSNPGLAGHTGELFF
size: -; J: TRBJ2-1; V: TRBV27; D: TRBD1; DNA: TGTGCCAGCAGGGGACAGGGATTTTACAATGAGCAGTTCTTC; CDR3: CASRGQGFYNEQFF
size: few; J: TRBJ1-2; V: TRBV2; D: TRBD1; DNA: TGTGCCAGCAGGAATGCGACAGGGGGCCGGGGTGGCTACACCTTC; CDR3: CASRNATGGRGGYTF
size: -; J: TRBJ2-1; V: TRBV21-1; D: -; DNA: TGTGCCAGCAGCAAAGGGGAGGGGGGTGCTGAGCAGTTCTTC; CDR3: CASSKGEGGAEQFF
size: -; J: TRBJ2-4; V: TRBV19; D: TRBD1; DNA: TGTGCCAGTACTCAGGGGGCCGTGTCCAAAAACATTCAGTACTTC; CDR3: CASTQGAVSKNIQYF
size: -; J: TRBJ2-1; V: TRBV5-1; D: TRBD2; DNA: TGCGCCAGCAGCTTGGTGGGGGGACTAGCGGGATACAATGAGCAGTTCTTC; CDR3: CASSLVGGLAGYNEQFF
size: -; J: TRBJ2-7; V: TRBV7-8; D: TRBD1; DNA: TGTGCCAGCAGCTCGCCCGGGACAGGGGCCTACGAGCAGTACTTC; CDR3: CASSSPGTGAYEQYF
size: -; J: TRBJ2-7; V: TRBV4-1; D: -; DNA: TGCGCCAGCAGTCATTCTAGCGCCGCCGACGAGCAGTACTTC; CDR3: CASSHSSAADEQYF
size: -; J: TRBJ2-2; V: TRBV6-6; D: -; DNA: TGTGCCAGCAACCCGGGACTCCGGGCGGAGCTGTTTTTT; CDR3: CASNPGLRAELFF
size: -; J: TRBJ1-5; V: TRBV19; D: -; DNA: TGTGCCAGTAGTATTCGACAGTCAAATCAGCCCCAGCATTTT; CDR3: CASSIRQSNQPQHF
size: -; J: TRBJ1-2; V: TRBV6-5; D: -; DNA: TGTGCCAGCAGTTACAATCCGACATATGGCTACACCTTC; CDR3: CASSYNPTYGYTF
size: once; J: TRBJ2-2; V: TRBV7-2; D: TRBD2; DNA: TGTGCCAGCAGCCCCCTCAGCGGGGGCGGGGGACTGAACACCGGGGAGCTGTTTTTT; CDR3: CASSPLSGGGGLNTGELFF
size: -; J: TRBJ1-5; V: TRBV6-5; D: -; DNA: TGTGCCAGCAGTTACGACGGTCGGAGGCAGCCCCAGCATTTT; CDR3: CASSYDGRRQPQHF
size: -; J: TRBJ1-1; V: TRBV5-4; D: -; DNA: TGTGCCAGCAGCTTGTTGGGTGCACGGGACACTGAAGCTTTCTTT; CDR3: CASSLLGARDTEAFF
size: once; J: TRBJ1-3; V: TRBV6-2/TRBV6-3; D: -; DNA: TGTGCCAGCAGTTACTCGCGCCGGGACTCTGGAAACACCATATATTTT; CDR3: CASSYSRRDSGNTIYF
size: -; J: TRBJ2-3; V: TRBV5-4; D: -; DNA: TGTGCCAGCAGCACCGACTACGGCGCAGATACGCAGTATTTT; CDR3: CASSTDYGADTQYF
size: -; J: TRBJ2-5; V: TRBV19; D: -; DNA: TGTGCCAGTACTAAGAGCCATGAGGCGGGGTGGGAGACCCAGTACTTC; CDR3: CASTKSHEAGWETQYF
size: few; J: TRBJ1-1; V: TRBV5-5; D: -; DNA: TGTGCCAGCAGCTTGGGTCAGGGGAGAGGAGCTTTCTTT; CDR3: CASSLGQGRGAFF
size: -; J: TRBJ2-7; V: TRBV4-2; D: TRBD2; DNA: TGTGCCAGCAGCCAAGGGTCCCAGCGGGGGGTTAGGGCCTACGAGCAGTACTTC; CDR3: CASSQGSQRGVRAYEQYF